This T cell receptor (beta chain) was identified in a study of blood T cells in healthy people across ages. The use of a sample-barcoded 5' primer and a J-beta primer mix characterized a second PCR of roughly 6 to 11 cycles. TCRdb re-called the 5' RACE reads through MiXCR, storing one row per CDR3 protein. Of roughly 700,000 distinct CDR3 sequences listed, more than 40% were seen once; the top ten hold approximately 32%. The CDR3 runs 18 residues. Germline values: CDR1 SGHRS, CDR2 YFSETQ. With 0 bases clipped from V and 12 bases from J, the junction kept 20 bases outside the gene matches. The source is a woman aged 55-70 years in good health. Specimen: blood. V gene TRBV5-1 combines with J gene TRBJ2-1, with 8 bases aligning to TRBD2. For the CDR3, the DNA is TGCGCCAGCAGCTTGGCACCCCAGGGACTAGTAGGCGCATATGCGCAGTTCTTC. Residues: CASSLAPQGLVGAYAQFF.